This TCR beta chain originates from a study of blood T cell repertoires in COVID-19 (TCRdb year 2020). The study in broad terms: Samples from collaborators originated in the United States, Italy and Spain and spanned both the acute and convalescent phases of COVID-19. The prospective study material was composed of cDNA or gDNA derived from T cells, B-cell-depleted T cells, or PBMCs. The dataset comprised deeply sampled blood TCRbeta repertoires from subjects exposed to, actively infected with, or recovered from COVID-19. The repertoires were made available in a free public database intended to serve as a resource for research on the immune response to SARS-CoV-2. Samples were obtained from the ongoing ImmuneRACE study (first 160 participants) and from over 1,000 subjects provided by 6 global collaborators. The sample metadata nearly always contained a de-identified subject ID, COVID-19 status, age in years and sex. Where available, HLA class I and class II types were obtained from metadata supplied by the sample provider rather than from assay-based typing.

TCRbeta CDR3 regions were amplified from genomic DNA by means of the immunoSEQ Assay, a bias-controlled multiplex PCR. The authors processed their data as follows. Nucleated cell counts per sample were estimated from amplification of reference gene primers within the assay. To quantify the absolute abundance of each unique TCRbeta CDR3 rearrangement, sequence reads were collapsed and filtered. For each sample, productive Simpson clonality was calculated by taking the square root of Simpson's diversity index across productive rearrangements. The table comes from immuneACCESS by way of TCRdb, which keeps in-frame sequences with V and J called. Part of the clones is missing from these tables; in studies checked, under half for an unresolved V gene and the rest for unknown reasons. Clone size and V and J calls were adopted from that table, with D and trimming inferred from the DNA. A total of some 320,000 clones appear in this sample, around 87% of them only once. Around 8% of the sample is in the top ten clones.

A second Seattle source provided samples from volunteer blood donors who had recovered from COVID-19. Each collaborating institution followed its own protocols to collect whole blood in K2EDTA tubes. For TCRbeta analysis, collaborators shipped samples as frozen whole blood, isolated PBMCs, or DNA extracted from either of those sample types. Comment on this clone: Its antigen is currently not known. The record has no base qualities; no much larger clone is one base away.

From the germline V gene, CDR1 is SGHRS and CDR2 is YFSETQ. Between the V and J ends, shortened by 4 bases and 9 bases respectively, the junction contains 10 bases. From cysteine to phenylalanine, the CDR3 is 11 amino acids long. Just CDR3 DNA is preserved here, 33 bases in frame from base 1. Summary of the overall study and its limitations: How much clinical and demographic metadata was included differed by source and by participant, and the metadata was provided uncurated.

Sequences were obtained from peripheral blood. This TCR was sampled from a woman between 45 and 60 years old who had recovered from COVID-19. The rearrangement joined TRBV5-1 to TRBJ1-2; the D gene lacks a confident call. The CDR3 has the sequence CASSRDDSYTF. The bases are TGCGCCAGCAGCCGCGACGACAGCTACACCTTC. The entire variable domain, with the stretches around the CDR3 drawn from the reference TRBV5-1 and TRBJ1-2 proteins, is KAGVTQTPRYLIKTRGQQVTLSCSPISGHRSVSWYQQTPGQGLQFLFEYFSETQRNKGNFPGRFSGRQFSNSRSEMNVSTLELGDSALYLCASSRDDSYTFGSGTRLTVV.